These 2 T cell receptor beta chains share one sample of origin, sequenced in a study of T cells in Graves' hyperthyroidism and ophthalmopathy. Amplification targeted TCR beta CDR3 regions from RNA transcripts. HTBI primers drove first-round RT-PCR of the TCR CDR3. TCRdb reprocessed the multiplex PCR reads with MiXCR, giving one entry per CDR3 protein. This table has more than 500,000 distinct CDR3 sequences, around 15% appearing once. The sequencing input was blood. The receptor set was obtained from a woman between 40 and 50 years old with Graves' hyperthyroidism.

This clonotype was observed many times. The chain has TRBV6-1 and TRBJ1-2, with 9 nucleotides matching TRBD1. The V segment lost 5 bases and the J segment 6 bases; nucleotides outside the gene matches: 4. Germline V gene data show CDR1 as MNHNS and CDR2 as SASEGT. The CDR3 runs to 13 residues. CDR3 loop: CASSRDRADGYTF. The CDR3 DNA follows: TGTGCCAGCAGTCGGGACAGGGCGGATGGCTACACCTTC.

This sequence joins TRBV12-3 or TRBV12-4 and TRBJ1-4; D unclear. V lost 5 bases and J 0 bases, leaving 13 bases between the germline ends. The CDR3 has 16 residues. The CDR3 coding sequence is TGTGCCAGCAGTGCCCCCCGGGATGCAACTAATGAAAAACTGTTTTTT. This codes for CASSAPRDATNEKLFF.